This TCR beta chain emerged from a study of T cells in tumors after PD-1 blockade. Findings of the study overall: After therapy, most expanded exhausted CD8+ clones were absent pre-treatment, suggesting clonal replacement.

As concerns this clone: No antigen is known for it.

Profiling relied on immunoSEQ multiplex PCR, and the TCRdb table lists in-frame clones only, not all of them. Among 4,000 to 5,000 clones listed, roughly 60% were seen once. The CDR3 covers 13 residues. CDR1 MNHEY and CDR2 SMNVEV come from the germline V gene (reference sequence). Trimming took off 6 bases at V and 4 bases at J, with 9 bases between the two ends. This clonotype was obtained from a human donor with basal cell carcinoma. Sequencing was performed on tumor tissue, taken after anti-PD-1 treatment. The chain uses TRBV27 and TRBJ2-2, with D unclear. This CDR3 reads CASRAIATGELFF. DNA for the CDR3: TGTGCCAGCAGGGCTATCGCCACCGGGGAGCTGTTTTTT.